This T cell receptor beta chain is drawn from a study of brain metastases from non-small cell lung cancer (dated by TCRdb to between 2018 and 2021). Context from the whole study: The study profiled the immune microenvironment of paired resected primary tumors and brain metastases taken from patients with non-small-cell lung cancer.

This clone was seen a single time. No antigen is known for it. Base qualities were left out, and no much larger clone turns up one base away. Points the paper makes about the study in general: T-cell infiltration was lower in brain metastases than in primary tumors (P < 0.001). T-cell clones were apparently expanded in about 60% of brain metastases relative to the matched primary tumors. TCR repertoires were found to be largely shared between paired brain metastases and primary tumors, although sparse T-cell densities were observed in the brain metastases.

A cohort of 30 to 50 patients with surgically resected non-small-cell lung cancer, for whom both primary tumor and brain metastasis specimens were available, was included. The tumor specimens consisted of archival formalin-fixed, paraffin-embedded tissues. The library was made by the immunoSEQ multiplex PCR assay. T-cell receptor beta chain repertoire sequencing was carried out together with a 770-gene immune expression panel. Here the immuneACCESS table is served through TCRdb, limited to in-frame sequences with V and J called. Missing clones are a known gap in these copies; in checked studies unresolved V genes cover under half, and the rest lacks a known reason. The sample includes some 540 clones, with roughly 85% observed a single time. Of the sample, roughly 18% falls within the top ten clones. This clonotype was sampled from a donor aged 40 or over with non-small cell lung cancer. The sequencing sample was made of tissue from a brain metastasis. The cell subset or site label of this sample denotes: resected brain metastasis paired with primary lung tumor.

DNA sequence: TGTGCCACCAGTGAGAGGGGAAGCTCCTACGAGCAGTACTTC. Translated, this gives CATSERGSSYEQYF. Rearrangement joined TRBV24-1 to TRBJ2-7; the D assignment is uncertain and may be TRBD1 or TRBD2, with 5 bases supporting each. The CDR3 starts with the cysteine, ends with the phenylalanine, and has 14 residues. Here the CDR3 DNA is all that survives: 42 bases in frame from base 1. CDR1 KGHDR and CDR2 SFDVKD were looked up in the germline V gene. A distance of 9 bases separates the germline ends of V and J, which lose 4 bases and 0 bases respectively.